This entry lists 30 T cell receptor beta chains sequenced from one sample in a study of cytomegalovirus exposure and HLA in healthy donors. The PCR used 60 Vbeta and 13 Jbeta primers. Sequencing was performed with immunoSEQ multiplex PCR; in TCRdb, only in-frame clones are kept and a portion is missing. The table has approximately 59,000 clones, 68% seen once. The sequencing input was PBMCs. The receptor set was obtained from a man aged 40-49 years in good health and CMV-seropositive.

V is TRBV5-5 and J is TRBJ1-2; D not resolved. CDR1 SGHKS and CDR2 YYEKEE come from the germline V gene (reference sequence). The CDR3 has 12 residues. Trimming shortened V by 1 base and J by 1 base, and 2 bases separated the two germline ends. The CDR3 protein is CASSLYNYGYTF. Here the CDR3 DNA reads TGTGCCAGCAGCTTGTATAACTATGGCTACACCTTC.

The V gene is TRBV18, the J gene TRBJ1-5; the match to TRBD1 covers 7 bases. The CDR3 runs to 17 residues. Per germline, CDR1 KGHSH and CDR2 LQKENI. The ends lost 3 bases at V and 0 bases at J; junction bases unmatched: 8. The chain's CDR3 is CASSPVNTGVSNQPQHF. CDR3 DNA sequence: TGTGCCAGCTCACCTGTTAATACAGGGGTTAGCAATCAGCCCCAGCATTTT.

The table lists this clone with a few counts. The CDR3 DNA reads as TGCAGCGTTGCCTCCCGGGGAGCTAACTATGGCTACACCTTC. Its translation is CSVASRGANYGYTF. The chain joins TRBV29-1 to TRBJ1-2; D unclear. This CDR3 contains 14 residues. V lost 4 bases to trimming and J lost 0 bases, with 12 bases between them. From germline, CDR1 is SQVTM and CDR2 ANQGSEA.

The genes are TRBV14 and TRBJ1-2; D ambiguous. V dropped 4 bases and J dropped 7 bases, with 10 bases sitting between them. The CDR3 covers 12 residues. Germline-derived CDR1 and CDR2 are SGHDN and FVKESK. The chain's CDR3 is CASSPTRFGYTF. The CDR3 nucleotides are TGTGCCAGCAGCCCGACTCGGTTTGGCTACACCTTC.

The rearrangement links TRBV2 to TRBJ2-7, with D hard to call. The CDR3 is 11 residues long. Between the trimmed V and J ends, which lost 7 bases and 0 bases, there was a span of 4 bases. Per germline, CDR1 SNHLY and CDR2 FYNNEI. DNA of the CDR3: TGTGCCAGCATAATCTCCTACGAGCAGTACTTC. This translates into CASIISYEQYF.

The rearrangement joins TRBV27 to TRBJ2-1; 8 bases line up with TRBD2. V gave up 5 bases and J gave up 4 bases; unmatched junction bases: 4. Germline V gives CDR1 MNHEY, CDR2 SMNVEV (reference sequence). The CDR3 consists of 14 residues. The CDR3 region is CASSVLAEYNEQFF. CDR3 nucleotide sequence: TGTGCCAGCAGTGTACTAGCGGAATACAATGAGCAGTTCTTC.

This clone was counted between two and nine times. This chain joins TRBV7-2 and TRBJ1-6; tentatively, D is TRBD1 (5 bases). This CDR3 region has 15 residues. The germline CDR1 and CDR2 sequences are SGHTA and FQGNSA. V dropped 5 bases and J dropped 5 bases, with 13 bases sitting between them. CDR3 sequence (DNA): TGTGCCAGCAGCCTACTGGGACTGAATAATTCACCCCTCCACTTT. Translation gives CASSLLGLNNSPLHF.

This chain joins TRBV9 and TRBJ2-7; TRBD1 matches at 7 bases. There are 16 residues in the CDR3. Germline trimming cut 0 bases from V and 1 base from J; bases unmatched to any gene: 7. Germline loops: CDR1 SGDLS, CDR2 YYNGEE. The CDR3: CASSVDEGAYSYEQYF. For the CDR3, the DNA is TGTGCCAGCAGCGTAGATGAGGGGGCCTATTCCTACGAGCAGTACTTC. Looking up the rest from reference TRBV9 and TRBJ2-7 gives the full variable domain: DSGVTQTPKHLITATGQRVTLRCSPRSGDLSVYWYQQSLDQGLQFLIQYYNGEERAKGNILERFSAQQFPDLHSELNLSSLELGDSALYFCASSVDEGAYSYEQYFGPGTRLTVT.

The rearrangement joins TRBV10-3 to TRBJ2-1; 8 bases align to TRBD1. Germline assignment: CDR1 ENHRY and CDR2 SYGVKD. V lost 6 bases to trimming and J lost 3 bases; unmatched junction nucleotides: 7. The CDR3 loop spans 15 amino acids. CDR3 region: CAISPGQGHYNEQFF. The CDR3 bases are TGTGCCATCAGCCCCGGACAGGGCCACTACAATGAGCAGTTCTTC.

Of note for this clone: Other DNA variants within this sample encode the same CDR3. CDR3: CASSPPTGENIQYF. CDR3 in DNA: TGTGCCAGCTCACCACCGACAGGGGAAAACATTCAGTACTTC. The chain couples TRBV18 to TRBJ2-4, with TRBD1 identical over 8 bases. The J segment lost 5 bases and the V segment lost 0 bases, leaving 0 bases of the junction unmatched. The CDR3 spans 14 residues. The V gene's germline CDR1 is KGHSH and CDR2 LQKENI. The entire variable domain, with the rest obtained from reference TRBV18 and TRBJ2-4, is as follows: NAGVMQNPRHLVRRRGQEARLRCSPMKGHSHVYWYRQLPEEGLKFMVYLQKENIIDESGMPKERFSAEFPKEGPSILRIQQVVRGDSAAYFCASSPPTGENIQYFGAGTRLSVL.

This chain uses TRBV2 with TRBJ2-1, with 9 nucleotides matching TRBD1. V trimming: 7 bases; J trimming: 4 bases; junction bases outside the gene matches: 8. Germline values: CDR1 SNHLY, CDR2 FYNNEI. The CDR3 sequence is 15 residues long. Here the CDR3 DNA reads TGTGCCAGCAATCCGGGACAGGGTCCTTACAATGAGCAGTTCTTC. Translation: CASNPGQGPYNEQFF.

The V and J genes are TRBV7-2 and TRBJ2-3, with TRBD2 matching over 12 bases. CDR3 length: 16 amino acids. J was trimmed by 7 bases and V by 5 bases; bases with no gene match: 10. Looked up from germline, CDR1 is SGHTA and CDR2 is FQGNSA. CDR3 nucleotide sequence: TGTGCCAGCAGCACACGCGGCACTAGCGGGGGGAATACGCAGTATTTT. As protein: CASSTRGTSGGNTQYF.

This clone was detected only a few times. The V call is TRBV7-6, the J call TRBJ2-7; 10 bases line up with TRBD1. CDR1 SGHVS and CDR2 FNYEAQ come from the germline V gene. The CDR3 has 17 residues. After removal of 5 bases from V and 5 bases from J, the junction contained 15 bases not matched to a gene. CDR3 nucleotides: TGTGCCAGCAGCCTCGGCGGCGTCGGGACAGGGGCTCACGAGCAGTACTTC. Encoded protein: CASSLGGVGTGAHEQYF.

The V gene is TRBV9, the J gene TRBJ2-5, with D unresolved. Trimming cost V 2 bases and J 0 bases, with 14 bases left between them. The V gene's germline CDR1 is SGDLS and CDR2 YYNGEE. The CDR3 is made up of 16 amino acids. The CDR3 DNA sequence: TGTGCCAGCAGCGTGGGCCTACAGCAGTACCAAGAGACCCAGTACTTC. Translation gives CASSVGLQQYQETQYF.

The V and J genes are TRBV7-6 and TRBJ2-2; 7 nucleotides line up with TRBD1. Germline CDR1 SGHVS, CDR2 FNYEAQ. The V segment lost 7 bases and the J segment 1 base; nucleotides outside the gene matches: 3. This CDR3 is built from 14 residues. The CDR3 coding sequence is TGTGCCAGCACTGGACAGGAGAACACCGGGGAGCTGTTTTTT. It is translated as CASTGQENTGELFF.

Written as DNA, the CDR3 is TGTGCTAGTGTACCTTTGGAGACTAGCGGGAGTAGTGAGACCCAGTACTTC. Its protein product is CASVPLETSGSSETQYF. The V gene is TRBV12-5, the J gene TRBJ2-5; 12 bases line up with TRBD2. With V trimmed by 7 bases and J by 5 bases, 14 bases remained unmatched. The CDR3 runs 17 residues. Germline V gene data show CDR1 as LGHNT and CDR2 as FRNRAP.

This rearrangement joins TRBV7-3 to TRBJ1-1, with a tentative D call TRBD1 (5 bases). From germline, CDR1 is SGHTA and CDR2 FQGTGA. CDR3 length: 13 residues. The V and J ends lost 5 bases and 3 bases respectively, with 10 bases between them. As DNA, the CDR3 is TGTGCCAGCAGCCGACAGCAGGACACTGAAGCTTTCTTT. Amino acids: CASSRQQDTEAFF.

The V call is TRBV6-5, the J call TRBJ2-7; TRBD1 matches at 7 bases. V shed 0 bases, J shed 0 bases, and the junction held 5 bases outside the gene matches. The CDR3 spans 16 residues. Per germline, CDR1 MNHEY and CDR2 SVGAGI. The CDR3, as DNA: TGTGCCAGCAGTTACTCCCGGGACAGATTCTCCTACGAGCAGTACTTC. Its translation is CASSYSRDRFSYEQYF.

This clone has just one count. This chain joins TRBV2 and TRBJ2-3; TRBD1 is a possible D gene (6 bases). The CDR3 has 15 residues. V gave up 6 bases and J gave up 3 bases, with 16 bases separating them. Germline V gene data show CDR1 as SNHLY and CDR2 as FYNNEI. The chain's CDR3 is CASRPRDIATDTQYF. CDR3 in DNA: TGTGCCAGCAGGCCCAGGGACATCGCGACAGATACGCAGTATTTT.

This chain's CDR3 is CAISEGTGNTEAFF. As DNA, the CDR3 is TGTGCCATCAGTGAGGGGACAGGGAACACTGAAGCTTTCTTT. This chain links TRBV10-3 with TRBJ1-1; 8 nucleotides align to TRBD1. Germline CDR1 reads ENHRY; CDR2 reads SYGVKD. V lost 2 bases to trimming and J lost 1 base; unmatched junction nucleotides: 0. There are 14 residues in the CDR3.

The CDR3: CASSNPPGTQYF. The CDR3 DNA reads TGTGCCAGCAGTAACCCCCCAGGGACCCAGTACTTC. The V gene is TRBV27, the J gene TRBJ2-5; D is ambiguous. Per germline, CDR1 MNHEY and CDR2 SMNVEV (reference sequence). The CDR3 length is 12 residues. Between the trimmed V and J ends, which lost 5 bases and 7 bases, there was a span of 11 bases.

Only a few counts were recorded for this clone. CDR3 protein: CASSQGGWETQYF. The DNA of the CDR3 is TGTGCCAGCAGCCAAGGGGGCTGGGAGACCCAGTACTTC. The chain couples TRBV14 to TRBJ2-5, with a tentative D call TRBD1 (5 bases). Germline loops: CDR1 SGHDN, CDR2 FVKESK. The ends were cut back, 1 base at V and 5 bases at J, with 8 bases in the middle. This CDR3 has 13 amino acids.

The V call is TRBV29-1, the J call TRBJ1-2; D perhaps matches TRBD1 (5 bases). Looked up from germline, CDR1 is SQVTM and CDR2 is ANQGSEA. CDR3 length: 11 residues. V lost 3 bases and J 7 bases, leaving 9 bases between the germline ends. CDR3 DNA: TGCAGCGTTGACCAGGGAAGTGGCTACACCTTC. Amino acid sequence: CSVDQGSGYTF.

V and J are TRBV4-1 and TRBJ1-4; no firm D call. The V and J ends lost 3 bases and 0 bases respectively, with 11 bases between them. The CDR3 contains 16 residues. Looked up from germline, CDR1 is MGHRA and CDR2 is YSYEKL. This CDR3 is CASSQYRIATNEKLFF. CDR3 in DNA: TGCGCCAGCAGCCAGTACAGAATTGCAACTAATGAAAAACTGTTTTTT.

The count of this clone is one. The chain combines TRBV7-2 with TRBJ1-2; 8 nucleotides align to TRBD1. V dropped 3 bases and J dropped 5; count of bases not matched to a gene: 8. CDR1 SGHTA and CDR2 FQGNSA come from the germline V gene. This CDR3 has 15 amino acids. The CDR3 region is CASSFGQGGRYGYTF. CDR3 coding DNA: TGTGCCAGCAGCTTCGGACAGGGAGGACGGTATGGCTACACCTTC. Looking up the rest from reference TRBV7-2 and TRBJ1-2 gives the full variable domain: GAGVSQSPSNKVTEKGKDVELRCDPISGHTALYWYRQSLGQGLEFLIYFQGNSAPDKSGLPSDRFSAERTGGSVSTLTIQRTQQEDSAVYLCASSFGQGGRYGYTFGSGTRLTVV.

The rearrangement joins TRBV5-1 to TRBJ2-2; possibly TRBD1 for D (5 bases). The V end was cut by 2 bases, the J end by 5 bases, with 7 bases between. CDR3 length: 13 residues. CDR1 and CDR2 (germline): SGHRS, YFSETQ. The CDR3 DNA reads TGCGCCAGCAGCTTTCAGGGAACCGGGGAGCTGTTTTTT. It yields the protein CASSFQGTGELFF.

Only a few counts were recorded for this clone. V and J are TRBV11-2 and TRBJ1-2; no clear D gene. This CDR3 has 16 residues. V lost 0 bases and J lost 4, with 15 bases in between. From germline, CDR1 is SGHAT and CDR2 FQNNGV. CDR3 sequence (DNA): TGTGCCAGCAGCTTAGATGGGAGCGGACCCCTCTATGGCTACACCTTC. As protein: CASSLDGSGPLYGYTF.

As to this clone: This same CDR3 is encoded by further DNA sequences in the sample. The chain uses TRBV9 and TRBJ2-3, with 7 bases identical to TRBD2. J lost 0 bases, V lost 0 bases, and 7 bases had no gene match. CDR1 is SGDLS and CDR2 is YYNGEE in the germline V gene. This CDR3 contains 17 residues. The CDR3 region has the DNA TGTGCCAGCAGCGTAGAGCGTGGGACTACCAGCACAGATACGCAGTATTTT. Translated: CASSVERGTTSTDTQYF.

This clone was counted many times. This sequence joins TRBV15 and TRBJ2-6, with TRBD2 matching over 9 bases. Germline CDR1 LNHNV, CDR2 YYDKDF (reference sequence). The CDR3 is made up of 16 amino acids. Trimming cost V 0 bases and J 3 bases; bases outside gene matches: 0. The CDR3 here is CATSRDSGGGANVLTF. The CDR3 region has the DNA TGTGCCACCAGCAGAGATAGCGGGGGTGGGGCCAACGTCCTGACTTTC.

V gene TRBV4-1 combines with J gene TRBJ2-1; D is possibly TRBD2 (5 bases). Germline CDR1 MGHRA, CDR2 YSYEKL. V shed 0 bases and J shed 7 bases, with 13 bases lying between them. The CDR3 contains 15 residues. DNA of the CDR3: TGCGCCAGCAGCCAAGAAATCTCCGGGGTGAATGAGCAGTTCTTC. Encoded protein: CASSQEISGVNEQFF.